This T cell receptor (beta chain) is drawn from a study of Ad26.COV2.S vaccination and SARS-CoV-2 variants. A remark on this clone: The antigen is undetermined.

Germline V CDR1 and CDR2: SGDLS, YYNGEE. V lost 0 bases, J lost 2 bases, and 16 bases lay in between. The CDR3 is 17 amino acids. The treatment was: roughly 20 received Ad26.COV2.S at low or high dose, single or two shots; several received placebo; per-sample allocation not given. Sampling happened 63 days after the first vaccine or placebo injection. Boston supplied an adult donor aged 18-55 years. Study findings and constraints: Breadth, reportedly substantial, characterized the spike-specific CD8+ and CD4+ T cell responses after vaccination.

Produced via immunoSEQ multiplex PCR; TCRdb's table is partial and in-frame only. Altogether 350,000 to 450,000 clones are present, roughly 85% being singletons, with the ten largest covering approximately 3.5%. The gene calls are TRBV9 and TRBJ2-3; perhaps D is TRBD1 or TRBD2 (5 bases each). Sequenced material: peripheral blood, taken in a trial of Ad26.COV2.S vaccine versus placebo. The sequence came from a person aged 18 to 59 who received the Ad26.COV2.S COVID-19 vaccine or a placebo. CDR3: CASSVGGDEWNTDTQYF. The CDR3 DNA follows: TGTGCCAGCAGCGTAGGAGGGGACGAGTGGAACACAGATACGCAGTATTTT.